One and the same sample provided the 16 T cell receptor beta chains below, sequenced in a study of T cell repertoires in cytomegalovirus infection. MiXCR, run by TCRdb on the reads, gives a single entry per CDR3 protein. The repertoire includes 230,000 or so distinct CDR3 sequences, 35% to 40% of them detected once, and around 60% sits in the top ten. These receptors have no known antigen. Sequenced here: CD8+ T cells from cultured PBMCs, sampled from culture after CMV antigen stimulation. Receptors were obtained from a human donor in good health (CMV status not recorded). Some clones in this sample may be carry-over from other donors' samples.

The genes are TRBV15 and TRBJ2-3; possibly TRBD2 for D (5 bases). Germline lookup yields CDR1 LNHNV and CDR2 YYDKDF (reference sequence). V lost 0 bases, J lost 6 bases, and 16 bases lay in between. The CDR3 sequence is 16 residues long. In nucleotides, the CDR3 is TGTGCCACCAGCAGAGACCTCTCGGGGTTAGGGGATACGCAGTATTTT. Protein product: CATSRDLSGLGDTQYF.

V gene TRBV29-1 combines with J gene TRBJ2-5, with 7 bases fitting TRBD2. The CDR3 contains 12 residues. CDR1 is SQVTM and CDR2 is ANQGSEA in the germline V gene. V lost 7 bases and J lost 5; bases outside the gene matches: 7. The CDR3 region is CSGRGRRETQYF. DNA of the CDR3: TGCAGCGGCCGCGGGAGACGGGAGACCCAGTACTTC.

This clonotype was found a few times. The chain has TRBV7-9 and TRBJ2-7; D possibly corresponds to TRBD1 (5 bases). The V and J ends lost 6 bases and 6 bases respectively, with 12 bases between them. CDR1 and CDR2 (germline): SEHNR, FQNEAQ (reference sequence). The CDR3 totals 12 residues. In nucleotides, the CDR3 is TGTGCCAGCAGACCAGGGCTTGGCGAGCAGTACTTC. Its translation: CASRPGLGEQYF.

The rearrangement joins TRBV15 to TRBJ2-2; no clear D gene. This CDR3 has 14 residues. From germline, CDR1 is LNHNV and CDR2 YYDKDF (reference sequence). The germline V and J ends were trimmed by 3 bases and 4 bases, with 9 bases remaining between them. CDR3 protein: CATSSPATTGELFF. CDR3 bases: TGTGCCACCAGCAGCCCCGCCACCACCGGGGAGCTGTTTTTT.

The chain employs TRBV7-9 and TRBJ2-7; TRBD2 matches 8 bases. Germline V lookup: CDR1 SEHNR, CDR2 FQNEAQ (reference sequence). The J segment lost 4 bases and the V segment lost 3 bases, leaving 11 bases of the junction unmatched. This CDR3 has 16 residues. CDR3 coding DNA: TGTGCCAGCAGCTTTAGAAGCGGGAGCGAAAGGTACGAGCAGTACTTC. Amino acids: CASSFRSGSERYEQYF.

The rearrangement links TRBV6-2 or TRBV6-3 to TRBJ1-1; D possibly corresponds to TRBD1 (5 bases). Between the trimmed V and J ends, which lost 6 bases and 1 base, there was a span of 12 bases. The CDR3 is 14 amino acids. Germline values: CDR1 MNHEY, CDR2 SVGEGT. CDR3: CASRQRGQNTEAFF. In nucleotides, the CDR3 is TGTGCCAGCAGGCAGCGGGGCCAGAACACTGAAGCTTTCTTT.

J is TRBJ2-5 and V is TRBV7-2; maybe TRBD2 (5 bases). Trimming left V 6 bases short and J 1 base short, with 15 bases between. CDR1 is SGHTA, CDR2 FQGNSA, per germline. The CDR3 consists of 15 residues. CDR3 region: CASSLRMGVQETQYF. The CDR3 DNA reads as TGTGCCAGCAGTCTTAGAATGGGAGTCCAAGAGACCCAGTACTTC.

This clonotype showed up many times. The CDR3 protein is CASSSPSTGLAGFYEQYF. For the CDR3, the DNA is TGTGCCAGCAGCTCTCCCTCCACGGGACTAGCGGGGTTCTACGAGCAGTACTTC. The V call is TRBV7-2, the J call TRBJ2-7, with TRBD2 matching 13 bases. This CDR3 region has 18 residues. Germline V lookup: CDR1 SGHTA, CDR2 FQGNSA. V gave up 4 bases and J gave up 3 bases; unmatched junction bases: 12.

The V and J genes are TRBV12-3 or TRBV12-4 and TRBJ2-3, with D uncertain. This CDR3 contains 15 residues. The germline V and J ends were trimmed by 3 bases and 0 bases, with 10 bases remaining between them. CDR3 coding DNA: TGTGCCAGCAGTTTGGCGGATCTGAGCACAGATACGCAGTATTTT. It codes for CASSLADLSTDTQYF.

The chain is built from TRBV7-8 and TRBJ2-1; D possibly matches TRBD1 or TRBD2 (5 bases each). This CDR3 is built from 16 residues. The germline gives CDR1 SGHVS, CDR2 FQNEAQ. V was trimmed by 0 bases and J by 7 bases, leaving 16 bases between them. CDR3 sequence reads: CASSLARERGGNEQFF. In nucleotides, the CDR3 is TGTGCCAGCAGCTTAGCGAGGGAAAGGGGTGGAAATGAGCAGTTCTTC. The whole variable domain, remainder taken from reference TRBV7-8 and TRBJ2-1, is GAGVSQSPRYKVAKRGQDVALRCDPISGHVSLFWYQQALGQGPEFLTYFQNEAQLDKSGLPSDRFFAERPEGSVSTLKIQRTQQEDSAVYLCASSLARERGGNEQFFGPGTRLTVL.

In this sample, this clonotype turned up a few times. The chain recombines TRBV27 with TRBJ2-1; a weak D match, TRBD2 (5 bases). Per germline, CDR1 MNHEY and CDR2 SMNVEV (reference sequence). This CDR3 region has 13 residues. Trimming removed 6 bases from V and 7 bases from J, with 13 bases in between. The CDR3 DNA reads TGTGCCAGCAGGGTGGGAGCGGTAAATGAGCAGTTCTTC. As protein: CASRVGAVNEQFF.

This clonotype has just a few counts. The chain recombines TRBV4-2 with TRBJ1-4, with 8 nucleotides matching TRBD1. The CDR3 totals 19 residues. The germline CDR1 and CDR2 sequences are LGHNA and YNFKEQ. The junction had 14 bases not matched to a gene; V was cut back by 0 bases and J by 5 bases. The CDR3 here is CASSQDEAGGANSNEKLFF. The CDR3 DNA sequence: TGTGCCAGCAGCCAAGACGAGGCAGGGGGCGCGAATAGCAATGAAAAACTGTTTTTT.

This clonotype was seen a few times. V gene TRBV12-5 combines with J gene TRBJ1-2, with 9 bases fitting TRBD1. V trimming: 2 bases; J trimming: 6 bases; junction bases outside the gene matches: 10. The CDR3 has 16 residues. CDR1 is LGHNT and CDR2 is FRNRAP in the germline V gene. The CDR3 is CASGLPRRDRVDGYTF. The CDR3 DNA follows: TGTGCTAGTGGTTTGCCGCGCCGGGACAGGGTGGATGGCTACACCTTC.

This clonotype has only a few counts. This chain uses TRBV7-8 with TRBJ2-7; D not resolved. Looked up from germline, CDR1 is SGHVS and CDR2 is FQNEAQ. The germline V and J ends were trimmed by 5 bases and 6 bases, with 14 bases remaining between them. The CDR3 is made up of 13 amino acids. CDR3 coding DNA: TGTGCCAGCAGCCCCCCCGACGGAGCCGAGCAGTACTTC. It encodes CASSPPDGAEQYF.

V usage is TRBV20-1 and J usage is TRBJ2-7; TRBD2 matches at 13 bases. The trim removed 1 base at V and 0 bases at J, leaving 3 bases unmatched. CDR1 is DFQATT and CDR2 is SNEGSKA in the germline V gene (reference sequence). The CDR3 runs to 16 residues. The CDR3 DNA reads TGCAGTGCTAGAGGACTAGCGGGGGGCCTCTCCTACGAGCAGTACTTC. Protein: CSARGLAGGLSYEQYF.

This chain uses TRBV20-1 with TRBJ2-1; 11 bases fit TRBD2. Germline V gene data show CDR1 as DFQATT and CDR2 as SNEGSKA (reference sequence). The CDR3 is 17 residues long. Trimming at V came to 1 base and at J to 7 bases, leaving 12 bases not matched to a gene. CDR3 coding DNA: TGCAGTGCTAGAGGGAGCTTTATAGCGGGAGGGAGGAATGAGCAGTTCTTC. Protein: CSARGSFIAGGRNEQFF.